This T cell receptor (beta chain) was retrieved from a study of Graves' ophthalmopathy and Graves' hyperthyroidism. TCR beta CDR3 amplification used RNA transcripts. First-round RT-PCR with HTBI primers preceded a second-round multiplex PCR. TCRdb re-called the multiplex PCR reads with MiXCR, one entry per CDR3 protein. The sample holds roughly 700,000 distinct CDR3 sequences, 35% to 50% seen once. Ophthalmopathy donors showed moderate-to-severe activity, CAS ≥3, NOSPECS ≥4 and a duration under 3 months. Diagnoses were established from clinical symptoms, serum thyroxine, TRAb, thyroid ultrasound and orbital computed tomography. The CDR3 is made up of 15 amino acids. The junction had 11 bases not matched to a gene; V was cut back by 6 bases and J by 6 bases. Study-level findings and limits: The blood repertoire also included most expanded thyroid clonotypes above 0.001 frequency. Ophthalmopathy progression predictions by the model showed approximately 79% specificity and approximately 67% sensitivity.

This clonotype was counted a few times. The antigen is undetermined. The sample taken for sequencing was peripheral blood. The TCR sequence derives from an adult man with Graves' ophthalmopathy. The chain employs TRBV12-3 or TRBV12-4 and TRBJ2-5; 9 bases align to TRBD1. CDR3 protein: CASSLDRGLWKTQYF. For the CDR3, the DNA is TGTGCCAGCAGCCTCGACAGGGGGTTGTGGAAGACCCAGTACTTC.